The sequence of this T cell receptor (beta chain) was determined in a study of radiotherapy plus CTLA-4 blockade in lung cancer. Study context: Objective response was observed in roughly 20% of patients, and disease control in 31%. General observations from the study: Radiotherapy plus ipilimumab was followed by expansion in blood of tumor-derived TCR clones. The best predictor of response was reported to be early blood T cell clone dynamics, with interferon-beta.

Trimming removed 6 bases from V and 0 bases from J; junction bases left unmatched: 3. Germline-derived CDR1 and CDR2 are WNHNN and SYGVQD (reference sequence). The CDR3 has 15 residues. For this clone: No antigen is known for it.

The table came from immunoSEQ multiplex PCR; TCRdb's copy has only in-frame clones and leaves some out. In the table there are roughly 97,000 clones, approximately 72% of which are singletons. The sequence was obtained from a human donor with non-small cell lung cancer who had a partial response to radiotherapy plus ipilimumab. Some clones in this sample may be carry-over from other donors' samples. This chain uses TRBV10-1 with TRBJ1-3, with 9 bases matching TRBD1. Material: peripheral blood, obtained from a patient treated with radiotherapy plus ipilimumab. Here the CDR3 DNA reads TGCGCCAGCAGCCGGGACAGGGACTCTGGAAACACCATATATTTT. Translated, it gives CASSRDRDSGNTIYF.